This T cell receptor (beta chain) comes out of a study of blood T cell repertoires in COVID-19. As for the study in general: Acute-phase and convalescent COVID-19 samples originated in the United States, Italy and Spain. T cells, B-cell-depleted T cells, or PBMCs supplied cDNA or gDNA.

Germline-derived CDR1 and CDR2 are SGHTA and FQGTGA. Trimming pared 2 bases from V and 0 bases from J, leaving 8 bases between. The CDR3 sequence is 15 residues long. In the source study's methods: The assay estimated nucleated cells by amplifying reference gene primers. Produced via immunoSEQ multiplex PCR; TCRdb's table is partial and in-frame only. V and J calls and clone size come straight from that table; D and trimming were deduced from the DNA. The sample records about 53,000 clones, about 76% being singletons. This clonotype was obtained from a man aged 65-85 years with active or convalescent COVID-19. Sequencing input: peripheral blood. The V and J genes are TRBV7-3 and TRBJ1-3, with D hard to call. The CDR3 DNA follows: TGTGCCAGCAGCTTATGGGCAGGCTCTGGAAACACCATATATTTT. Translating gives CASSLWAGSGNTIYF.